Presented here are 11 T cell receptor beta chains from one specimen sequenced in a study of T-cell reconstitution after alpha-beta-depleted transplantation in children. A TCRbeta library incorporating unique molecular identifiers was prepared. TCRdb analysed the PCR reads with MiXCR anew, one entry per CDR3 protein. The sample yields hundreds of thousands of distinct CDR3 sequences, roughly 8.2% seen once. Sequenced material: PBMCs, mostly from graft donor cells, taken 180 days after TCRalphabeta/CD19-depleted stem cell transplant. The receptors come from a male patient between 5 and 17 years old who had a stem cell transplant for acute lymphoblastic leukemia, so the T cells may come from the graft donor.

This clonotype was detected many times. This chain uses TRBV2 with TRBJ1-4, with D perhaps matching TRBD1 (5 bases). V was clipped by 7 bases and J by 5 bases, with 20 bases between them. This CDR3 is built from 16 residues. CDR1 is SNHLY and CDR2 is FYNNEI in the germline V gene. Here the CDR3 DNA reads TGTGCCAGCACTTACTCTCGGGGCGCGGGCAATGAAAAACTGTTTTTT. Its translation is CASTYSRGAGNEKLFF. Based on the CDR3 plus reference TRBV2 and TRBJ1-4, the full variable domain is EPEVTQTPSHQVTQMGQEVILRCVPISNHLYFYWYRQILGQKVEFLVSFYNNEISEKSEIFDDQFSVERPDGSNFTLKIRSTKLEDSAMYFCASTYSRGAGNEKLFFGSGTQLSVL.

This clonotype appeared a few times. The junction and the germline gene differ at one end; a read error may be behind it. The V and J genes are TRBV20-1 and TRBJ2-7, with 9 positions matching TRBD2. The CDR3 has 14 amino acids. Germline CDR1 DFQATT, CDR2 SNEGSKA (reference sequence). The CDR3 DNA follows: TGCAGTGTTAGAAATAGCGGGGGCCGCTACGAGCAGTACTTC. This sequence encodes CSVRNSGGRYEQYF.

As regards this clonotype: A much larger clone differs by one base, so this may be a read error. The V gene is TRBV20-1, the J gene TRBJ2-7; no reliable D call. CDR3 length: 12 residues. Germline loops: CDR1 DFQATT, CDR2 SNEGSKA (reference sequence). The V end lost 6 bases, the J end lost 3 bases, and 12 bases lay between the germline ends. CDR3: CSANRPGYEQYF. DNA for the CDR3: TGCAGTGCCAACCGTCCGGGCTACGAGCAGTACTTC.

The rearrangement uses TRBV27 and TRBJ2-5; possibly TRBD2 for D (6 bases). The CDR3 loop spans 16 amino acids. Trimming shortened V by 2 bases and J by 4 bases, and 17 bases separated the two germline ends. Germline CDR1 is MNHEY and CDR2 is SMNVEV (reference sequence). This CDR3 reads CASSLRPGVRGETQYF. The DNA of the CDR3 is TGTGCCAGCAGTTTACGGCCGGGTGTGCGGGGAGAGACCCAGTACTTC.

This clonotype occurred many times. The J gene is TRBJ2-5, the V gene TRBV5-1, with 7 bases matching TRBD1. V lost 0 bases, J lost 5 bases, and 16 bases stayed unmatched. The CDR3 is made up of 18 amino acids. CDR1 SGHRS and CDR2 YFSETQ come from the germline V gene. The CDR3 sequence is CASSLELTGTVRTETQYF. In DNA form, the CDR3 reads TGCGCCAGCAGCTTGGAACTTACTGGGACAGTTCGAACCGAGACCCAGTACTTC. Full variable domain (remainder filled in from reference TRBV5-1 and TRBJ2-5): KAGVTQTPRYLIKTRGQQVTLSCSPISGHRSVSWYQQTPGQGLQFLFEYFSETQRNKGNFPGRFSGRQFSNSRSEMNVSTLELGDSALYLCASSLELTGTVRTETQYFGPGTRLLVL.

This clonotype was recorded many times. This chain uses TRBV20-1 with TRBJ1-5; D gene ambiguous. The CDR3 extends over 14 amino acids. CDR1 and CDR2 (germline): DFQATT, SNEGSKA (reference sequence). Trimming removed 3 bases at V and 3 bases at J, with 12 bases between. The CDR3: CSASGGFDNQPQHF. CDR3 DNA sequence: TGCAGTGCTAGTGGAGGGTTTGACAATCAGCCCCAGCATTTT.

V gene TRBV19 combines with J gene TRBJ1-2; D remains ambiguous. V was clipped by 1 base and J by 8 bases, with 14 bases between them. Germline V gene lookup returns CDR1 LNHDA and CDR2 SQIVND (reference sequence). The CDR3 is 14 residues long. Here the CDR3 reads CASSIGTSPGGYTF. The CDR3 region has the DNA TGTGCCAGTAGTATAGGGACGTCTCCTGGGGGCTACACCTTC.

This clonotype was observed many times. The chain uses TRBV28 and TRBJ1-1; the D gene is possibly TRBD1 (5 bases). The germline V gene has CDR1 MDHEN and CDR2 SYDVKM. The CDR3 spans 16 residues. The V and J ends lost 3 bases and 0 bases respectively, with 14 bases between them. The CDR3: CASSFQGMPMNTEAFF. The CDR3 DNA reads TGTGCCAGCAGTTTTCAGGGAATGCCCATGAACACTGAAGCTTTCTTT.

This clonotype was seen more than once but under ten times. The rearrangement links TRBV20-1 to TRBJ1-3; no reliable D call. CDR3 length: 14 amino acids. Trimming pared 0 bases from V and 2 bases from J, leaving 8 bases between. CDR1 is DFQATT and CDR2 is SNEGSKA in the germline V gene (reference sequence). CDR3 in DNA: TGCAGTGCTAGAGATCAAGGGACTGGAAACACCATATATTTT. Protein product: CSARDQGTGNTIYF.

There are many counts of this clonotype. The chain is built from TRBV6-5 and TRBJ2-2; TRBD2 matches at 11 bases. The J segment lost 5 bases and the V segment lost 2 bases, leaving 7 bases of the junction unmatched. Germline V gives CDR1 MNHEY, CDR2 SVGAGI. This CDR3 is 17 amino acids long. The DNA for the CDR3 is TGTGCCAGCAGTTACAACCAACTAGCGGGAGTTACCGGGGAGCTGTTTTTT. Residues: CASSYNQLAGVTGELFF.

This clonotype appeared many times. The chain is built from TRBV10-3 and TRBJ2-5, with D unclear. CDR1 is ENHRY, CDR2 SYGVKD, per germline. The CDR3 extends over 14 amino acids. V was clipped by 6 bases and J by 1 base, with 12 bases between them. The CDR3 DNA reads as TGTGCCATCAGCCCTCGGGCGGTCCAAGAGACCCAGTACTTC. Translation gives CAISPRAVQETQYF.